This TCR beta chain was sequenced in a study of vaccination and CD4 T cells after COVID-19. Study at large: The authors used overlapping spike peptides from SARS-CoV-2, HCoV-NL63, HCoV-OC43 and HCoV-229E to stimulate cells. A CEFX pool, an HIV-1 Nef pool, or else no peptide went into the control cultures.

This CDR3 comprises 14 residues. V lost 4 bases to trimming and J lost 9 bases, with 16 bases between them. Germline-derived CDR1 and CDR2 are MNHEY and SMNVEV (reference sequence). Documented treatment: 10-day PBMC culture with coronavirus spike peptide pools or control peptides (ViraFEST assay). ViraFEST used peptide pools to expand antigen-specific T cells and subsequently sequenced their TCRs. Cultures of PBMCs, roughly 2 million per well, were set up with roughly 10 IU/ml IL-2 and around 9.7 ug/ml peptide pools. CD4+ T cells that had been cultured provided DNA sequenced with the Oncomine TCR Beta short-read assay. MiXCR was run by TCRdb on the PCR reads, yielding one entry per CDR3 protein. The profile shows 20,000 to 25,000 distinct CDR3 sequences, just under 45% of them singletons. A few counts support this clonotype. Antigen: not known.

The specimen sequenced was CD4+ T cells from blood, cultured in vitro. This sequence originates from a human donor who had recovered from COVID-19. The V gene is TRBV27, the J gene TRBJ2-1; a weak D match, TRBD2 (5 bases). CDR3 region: CASSWDNGGSEQFF. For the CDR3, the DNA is TGTGCCAGCAGTTGGGATAACGGAGGTAGTGAGCAGTTCTTC.